The entry that follows covers one T cell receptor (beta chain) sequence. Which antigen it targets is not known. No base quality information exists; no much larger clone differs at one position. Library prep was done by 5' RACE. The run used an Illumina HiSeq 2500. A second roughly 6 to 12 cycle PCR used a sample-barcoded 5' primer and a J-beta primer mix. Each TCR beta cDNA molecule received a unique molecular identifier from a template-switch 5' adaptor carrying 12 random nucleotides. Each sample yielded at least 2.5 million CDR3-containing paired-end reads. All of the RNA was converted into first-strand cDNA using the Mint cDNA synthesis kit, with a TRBC-specific oligonucleotide serving as the primer. Following uracil-DNA glycosylase treatment, all cDNA underwent a first 18-cycle PCR with the universal primers M1SS and BC2_uni_R. As for the authors' bioinformatics: For normalization, 1 million high-quality reads were randomly selected from each sample, with every read carrying a distinct molecular identifier. Reads sharing molecular identifiers were discarded rather than binned into consensus sequences. MiTCR, set to a Q25 quality threshold and the strictest error-elimination algorithm, was used for CDR3 identification, clonotype clustering and error correction. A nonparametric unseen species model with Euler transformation was used to estimate a lower bound on total TCR beta diversity. TCRdb ran its own pipeline on the public reads, namely fastp trimming at Q25 and MiXCR clone calling, and kept in-frame beta chains. Every CDR3 protein is listed once, alongside the most common genes and DNA of its rows. The authors' filters were not applied to this entry. The sample contains approximately 1.5 million distinct CDR3 sequences, 34% of them found a single time. The ten largest clones represent approximately 11% of the sample.

This entry comes from a study of blood T cells in healthy people across ages (dated by TCRdb to between 2015 and 2016). In the study overall: In model experiments, template switching captured about one uniquely barcoded TCR beta cDNA molecule for every two T cells. Donors of different ages were randomly distributed across sequencing lanes to avoid experimental bias. The donors were divided into four age groups: young (average around 16 years), middle-aged (roughly 40), aged (approximately 59) and long-lived (around 80). For two donors (one aged 18 to 30 and one aged 80 or older), the study analyzed two additional independent replicas of 1 million unique cDNA reads from the same blood draw. The study measured age-related changes in TCR beta repertoire diversity using deep sequencing normalized with unique cDNA molecular identifiers.

Broad study findings and their caveats: Compared with the aged group, the long-lived group had more naive CD4+ T cells, fewer expanded clones and increased TCR diversity, suggesting age selection. There was a strong correlation between observed TCR beta diversity and the percentage of naive T cells measured by flow cytometry. Because the CMV infection status of the donors was unknown, age-related changes in expanded clonotypes may potentially have been confounded. Conclusive comparison of naive and antigen-experienced compartments was prevented by the profiling of bulk unsorted PBMCs. Observed TCR beta diversity per million T cells fell roughly linearly with age, and a significant reduction was already apparent by age around 40. Estimates of total diversity based on one million sequenced T cells were considered lower bounds and underestimates.

Including the terminal cysteine and phenylalanine, the CDR3 comprises 16 residues. Of the read, only the CDR3 DNA is kept; its 48 bases are in frame from base 1. The trim is 3 bases for V and 4 bases for J, with a gap of 17 bases between the germline ends. Sequences MGHDK (CDR1) and SYGVNS (CDR2) are obtained from the germline V gene. Donors were around 37 systemically healthy Caucasian individuals from Russia aged roughly 6 to 90 years. Each donor gave around 9.9 milliliters of peripheral blood, collected into EDTA-treated Vacutainer tubes. Ficoll-Paque density-gradient centrifugation was used to isolate PBMCs, with at least 6 million per sample. Total RNA was extracted from PBMCs with Trizol reagent, with at least 5.5 micrograms obtained per sample. Naive CD45RAhigh/CD27high T cell percentages were measured by flow cytometry on a PBMC aliquot from every donor.

The sequenced material came from blood. The clonotype was recovered from a woman aged 25 to 39 in good health. This sequence uses TRBV25-1 and TRBJ2-3, and the D gene may be TRBD2, 6 bases matching. The CDR3 has the sequence CASSDHLSGSADTQYF. The DNA sequence is given as TGTGCCAGCAGTGACCATCTTAGCGGTTCCGCAGATACGCAGTATTTT.